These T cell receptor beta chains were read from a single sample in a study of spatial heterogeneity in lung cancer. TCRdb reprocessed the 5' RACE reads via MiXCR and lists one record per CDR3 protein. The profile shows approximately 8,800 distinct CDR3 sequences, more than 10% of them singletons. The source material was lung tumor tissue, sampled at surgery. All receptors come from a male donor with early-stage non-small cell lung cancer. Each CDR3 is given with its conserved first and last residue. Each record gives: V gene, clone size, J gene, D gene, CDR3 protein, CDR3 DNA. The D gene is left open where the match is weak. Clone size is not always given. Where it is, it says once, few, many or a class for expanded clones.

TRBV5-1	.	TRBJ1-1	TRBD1	CASSLAAGGTTEAFF	TGCGCCAGCAGCTTGGCCGCAGGGGGCACCACTGAAGCTTTCTTT
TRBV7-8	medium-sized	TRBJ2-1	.	CASSLSGFGGFLVGNEQFF	TGTGCCAGCAGCTTATCCGGGTTCGGGGGCTTTCTCGTCGGCAATGAGCAGTTCTTC
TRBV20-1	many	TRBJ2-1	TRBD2	CSASGTSGEQFF	TGCAGTGCTAGCGGGACTAGCGGTGAGCAGTTCTTC
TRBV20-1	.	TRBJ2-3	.	CSARGSGADTQYF	TGCAGTGCTAGAGGGAGTGGTGCAGATACGCAGTATTTT
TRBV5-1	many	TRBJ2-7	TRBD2	CASTLSGSNDEQYF	TGCGCCAGCACCCTCAGCGGGAGCAACGACGAGCAGTACTTC
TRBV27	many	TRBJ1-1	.	CASSLGAGLNTEAFF	TGTGCCAGCAGTTTAGGAGCCGGGTTGAACACTGAAGCTTTCTTT
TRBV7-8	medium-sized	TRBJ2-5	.	CASSSLEAGKTETQYF	TGTGCCAGCAGCTCCCTTGAGGCAGGGAAAACGGAGACCCAGTACTTC
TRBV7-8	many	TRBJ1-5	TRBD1	CASSLSGQGNQPQHF	TGTGCCAGCAGCTTAAGTGGACAGGGGAATCAGCCCCAGCATTTT
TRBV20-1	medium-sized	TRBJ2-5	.	CSARDSRREETQYF	TGCAGTGCTAGAGATAGCCGGAGGGAGGAGACCCAGTACTTC
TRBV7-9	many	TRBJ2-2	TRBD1	CASSWGQTDTGELFF	TGTGCCAGCAGCTGGGGACAGACGGACACCGGGGAGCTGTTTTTT